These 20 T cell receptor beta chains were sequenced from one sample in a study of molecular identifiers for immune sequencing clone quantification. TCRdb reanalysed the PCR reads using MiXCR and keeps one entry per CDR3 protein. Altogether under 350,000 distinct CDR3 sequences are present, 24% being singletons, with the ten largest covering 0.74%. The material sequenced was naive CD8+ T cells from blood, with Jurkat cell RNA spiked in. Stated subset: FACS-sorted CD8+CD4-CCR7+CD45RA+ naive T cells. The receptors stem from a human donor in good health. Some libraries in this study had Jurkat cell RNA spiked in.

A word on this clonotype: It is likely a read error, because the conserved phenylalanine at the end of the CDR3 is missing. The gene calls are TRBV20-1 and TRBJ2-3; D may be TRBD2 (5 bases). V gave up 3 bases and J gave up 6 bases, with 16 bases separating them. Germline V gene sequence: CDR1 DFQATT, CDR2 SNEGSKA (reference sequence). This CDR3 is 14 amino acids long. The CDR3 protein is CSASPGRGSDTQYS. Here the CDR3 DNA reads TGCAGTGCTAGTCCGGGAAGAGGGTCCGATACGCAGTATTCT.

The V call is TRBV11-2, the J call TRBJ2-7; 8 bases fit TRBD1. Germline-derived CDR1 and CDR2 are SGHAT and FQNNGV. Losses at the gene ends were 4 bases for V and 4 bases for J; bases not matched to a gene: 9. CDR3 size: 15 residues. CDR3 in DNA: TGTGCCAGCAGCTCCCGGGCAGGGGGCTTGTACGAGCAGTACTTC. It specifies CASSSRAGGLYEQYF.

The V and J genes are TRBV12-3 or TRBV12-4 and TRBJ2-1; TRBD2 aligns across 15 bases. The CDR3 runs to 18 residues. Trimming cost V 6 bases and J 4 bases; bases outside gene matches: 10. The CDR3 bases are TGTGCCAGCAGAGCAGGACTAGCGGGAGGGCCGGGGTACAATGAGCAGTTCTTC. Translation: CASRAGLAGGPGYNEQFF.

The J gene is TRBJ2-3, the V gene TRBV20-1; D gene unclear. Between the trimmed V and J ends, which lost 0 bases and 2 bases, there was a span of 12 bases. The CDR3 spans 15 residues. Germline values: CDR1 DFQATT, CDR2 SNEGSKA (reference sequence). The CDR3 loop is CSARDWAHSTDTQYF. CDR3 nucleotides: TGCAGTGCTAGAGATTGGGCTCACTCCACAGATACGCAGTATTTT.

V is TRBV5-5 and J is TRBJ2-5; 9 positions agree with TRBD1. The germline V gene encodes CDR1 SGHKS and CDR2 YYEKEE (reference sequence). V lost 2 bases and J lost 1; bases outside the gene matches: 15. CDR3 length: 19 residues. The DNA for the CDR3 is TGTGCCAGCAGCTTAAGGCCGGGCGTTGGGGACAGGGCCCAAGAGACCCAGTACTTC. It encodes CASSLRPGVGDRAQETQYF.

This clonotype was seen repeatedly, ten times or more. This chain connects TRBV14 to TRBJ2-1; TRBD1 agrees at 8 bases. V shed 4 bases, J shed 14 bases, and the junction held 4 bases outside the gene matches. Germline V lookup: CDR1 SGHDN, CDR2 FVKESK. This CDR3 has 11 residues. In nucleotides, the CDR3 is TGTGCCAGCAGCCGGGGACAGGCAAAGTTCTTC. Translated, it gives CASSRGQAKFF.

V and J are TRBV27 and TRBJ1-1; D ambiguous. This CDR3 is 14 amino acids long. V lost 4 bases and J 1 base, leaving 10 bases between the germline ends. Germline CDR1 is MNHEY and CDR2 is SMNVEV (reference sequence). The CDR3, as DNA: TGTGCCAGCAGTTCAGGATCGGGGAACACTGAAGCTTTCTTT. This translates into CASSSGSGNTEAFF.

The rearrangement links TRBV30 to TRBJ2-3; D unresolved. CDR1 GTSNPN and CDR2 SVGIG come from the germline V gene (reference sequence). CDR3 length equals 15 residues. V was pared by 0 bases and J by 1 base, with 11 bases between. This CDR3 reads CAWSVGLVGTDTQYF. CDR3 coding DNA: TGTGCCTGGAGTGTAGGGCTAGTAGGCACAGATACGCAGTATTTT.

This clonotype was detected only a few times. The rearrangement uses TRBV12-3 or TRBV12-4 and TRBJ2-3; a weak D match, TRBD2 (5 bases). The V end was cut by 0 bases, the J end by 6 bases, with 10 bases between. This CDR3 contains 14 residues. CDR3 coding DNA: TGTGCCAGCAGTTTAGCGCCTAGCCCCGATACGCAGTATTTT. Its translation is CASSLAPSPDTQYF.

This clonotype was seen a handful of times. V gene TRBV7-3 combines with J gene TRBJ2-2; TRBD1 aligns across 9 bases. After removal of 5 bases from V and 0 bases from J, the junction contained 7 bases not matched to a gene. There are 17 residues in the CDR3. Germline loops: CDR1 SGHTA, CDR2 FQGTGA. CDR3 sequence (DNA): TGTGCCAGCAGCCCCCCTAGACAGGGGGCGAACACCGGGGAGCTGTTTTTT. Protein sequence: CASSPPRQGANTGELFF.

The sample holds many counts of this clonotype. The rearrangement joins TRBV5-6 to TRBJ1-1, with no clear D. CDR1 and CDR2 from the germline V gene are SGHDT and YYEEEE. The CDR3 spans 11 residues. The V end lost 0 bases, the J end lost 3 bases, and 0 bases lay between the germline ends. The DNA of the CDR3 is TGTGCCAGCAGCTTGGACACTGAAGCTTTCTTT. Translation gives CASSLDTEAFF.

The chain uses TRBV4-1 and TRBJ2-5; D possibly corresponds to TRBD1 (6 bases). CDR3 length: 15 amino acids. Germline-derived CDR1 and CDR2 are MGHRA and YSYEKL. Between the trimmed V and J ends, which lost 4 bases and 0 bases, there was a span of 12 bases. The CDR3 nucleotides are TGCGCCAGCAGCCCTCACCGGACAGACCAAGAGACCCAGTACTTC. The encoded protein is CASSPHRTDQETQYF.

The CDR3 loop is CASSQGFGAGSYEQYF. The CDR3 region has the DNA TGCGCCAGCAGCCAAGGATTTGGTGCTGGCTCCTACGAGCAGTACTTC. The chain links TRBV4-3 to TRBJ2-7; no definite D call. V dropped 1 base and J dropped 0 bases, with 13 bases sitting between them. This CDR3 region has 16 residues. In germline, CDR1 is LGHNA, CDR2 YSLEER.

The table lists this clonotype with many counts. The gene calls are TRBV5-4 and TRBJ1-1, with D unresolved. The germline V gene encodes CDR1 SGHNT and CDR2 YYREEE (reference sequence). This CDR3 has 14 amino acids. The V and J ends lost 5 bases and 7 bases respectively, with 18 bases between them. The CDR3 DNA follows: TGTGCCAGCAGACCCGTGGAGGGCCATCATGAAGCTTTCTTT. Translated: CASRPVEGHHEAFF.

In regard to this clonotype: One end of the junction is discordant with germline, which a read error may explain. The CDR3 sequence: CACSLTAFNQPQHF. The CDR3 DNA follows: TGTGCCTGCAGCCTGACAGCCTTTAATCAGCCCCAGCATTTT. The V gene is TRBV6-2 or TRBV6-3, the J gene TRBJ1-5; TRBD1 might be the D (5 bases). Germline CDR1 MNHEY, CDR2 SVGEGT. CDR3 length: 14 amino acids.

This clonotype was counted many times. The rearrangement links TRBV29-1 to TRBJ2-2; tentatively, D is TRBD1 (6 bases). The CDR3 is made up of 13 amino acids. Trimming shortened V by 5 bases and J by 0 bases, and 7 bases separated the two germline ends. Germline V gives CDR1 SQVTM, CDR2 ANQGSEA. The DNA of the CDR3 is TGCAGCGTTAACAGGGCGAACACCGGGGAGCTGTTTTTT. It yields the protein CSVNRANTGELFF.

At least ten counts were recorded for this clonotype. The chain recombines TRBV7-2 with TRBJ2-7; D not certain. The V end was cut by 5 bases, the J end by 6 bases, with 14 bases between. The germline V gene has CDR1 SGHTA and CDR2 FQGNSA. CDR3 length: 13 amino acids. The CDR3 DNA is TGTGCCAGCAGCCCTTCTCGGGCCTCCGAGCAGTACTTC. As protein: CASSPSRASEQYF.

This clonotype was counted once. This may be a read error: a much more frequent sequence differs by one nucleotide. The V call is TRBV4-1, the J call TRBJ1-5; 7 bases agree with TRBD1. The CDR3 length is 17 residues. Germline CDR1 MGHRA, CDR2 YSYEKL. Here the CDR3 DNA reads TGCGCCAGCAGCCAAGCAACAGGGGAGAGCCTCAATCAGCCCCAGGATTTT. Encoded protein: CASSQATGESLNQPQDF.

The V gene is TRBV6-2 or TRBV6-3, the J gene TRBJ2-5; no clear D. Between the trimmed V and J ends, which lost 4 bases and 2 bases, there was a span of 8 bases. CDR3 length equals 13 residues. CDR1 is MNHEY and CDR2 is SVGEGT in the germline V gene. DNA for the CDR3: TGTGCCAGCAGTTTCAACAATCAAGAGACCCAGTACTTC. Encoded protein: CASSFNNQETQYF.

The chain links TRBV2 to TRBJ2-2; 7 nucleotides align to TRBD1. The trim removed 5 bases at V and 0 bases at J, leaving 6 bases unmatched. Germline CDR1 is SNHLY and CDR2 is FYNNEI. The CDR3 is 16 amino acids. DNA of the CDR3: TGTGCCAGCAGTTCTTCCGGGACAGCGAACACCGGGGAGCTGTTTTTT. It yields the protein CASSSSGTANTGELFF.